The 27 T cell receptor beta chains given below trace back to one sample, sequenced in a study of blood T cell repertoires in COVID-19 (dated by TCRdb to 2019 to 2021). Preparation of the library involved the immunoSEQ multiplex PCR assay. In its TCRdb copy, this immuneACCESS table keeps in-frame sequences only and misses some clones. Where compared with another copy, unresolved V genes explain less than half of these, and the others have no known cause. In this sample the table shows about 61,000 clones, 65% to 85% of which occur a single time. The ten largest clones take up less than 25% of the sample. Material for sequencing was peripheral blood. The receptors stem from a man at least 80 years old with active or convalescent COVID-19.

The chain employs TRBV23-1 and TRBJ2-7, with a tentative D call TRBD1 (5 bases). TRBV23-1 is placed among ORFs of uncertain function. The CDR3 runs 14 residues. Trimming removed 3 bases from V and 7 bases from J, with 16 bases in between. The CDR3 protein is CASSHFPGNVEQYF. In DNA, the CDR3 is TGCGCCAGCAGTCATTTTCCAGGGAATGTTGAGCAGTACTTC.

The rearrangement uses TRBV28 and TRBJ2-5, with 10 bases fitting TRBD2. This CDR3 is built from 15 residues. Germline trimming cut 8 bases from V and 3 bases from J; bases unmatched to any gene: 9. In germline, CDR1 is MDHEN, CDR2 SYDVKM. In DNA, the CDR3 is TGTGCCAGCGAAAGCAGCGGGGGGGCCGAAGAGACCCAGTACTTC. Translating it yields CASESSGGAEETQYF.

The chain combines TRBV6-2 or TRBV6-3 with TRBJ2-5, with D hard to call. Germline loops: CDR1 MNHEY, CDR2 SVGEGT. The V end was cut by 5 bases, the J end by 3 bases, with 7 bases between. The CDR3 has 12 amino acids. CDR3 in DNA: TGTGCCAGCAGTGAGCAAGAAGAGACCCAGTACTTC. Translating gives CASSEQEETQYF.

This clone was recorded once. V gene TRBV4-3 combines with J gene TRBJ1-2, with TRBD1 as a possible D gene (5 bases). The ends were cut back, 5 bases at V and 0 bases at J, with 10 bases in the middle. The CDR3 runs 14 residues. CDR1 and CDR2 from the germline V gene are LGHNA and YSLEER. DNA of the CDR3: TGCGCCAGCAGCTACTCGACAGCTAACTATGGCTACACCTTC. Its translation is CASSYSTANYGYTF.

CDR3 DNA: TGCAGCGTTGCGGGAACGAAGCGGGGGGCTGATTCGGAACCCTACAATGAGCAGTTCTTC. Translation: CSVAGTKRGADSEPYNEQFF. V and J are TRBV29-1 and TRBJ2-1, with 9 bases lining up with TRBD2. Germline lookup yields CDR1 SQVTM and CDR2 ANQGSEA. The junction had 21 bases not matched to a gene; V was cut back by 4 bases and J by 2 bases. The CDR3 sequence is 20 residues long.

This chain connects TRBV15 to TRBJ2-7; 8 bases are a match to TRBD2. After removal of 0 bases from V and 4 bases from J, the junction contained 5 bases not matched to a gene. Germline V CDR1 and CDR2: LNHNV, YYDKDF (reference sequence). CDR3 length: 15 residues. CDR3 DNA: TGTGCCACCAGCAGAGAGCGGGGGGTGATTTACGAGCAGTACTTC. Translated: CATSRERGVIYEQYF.

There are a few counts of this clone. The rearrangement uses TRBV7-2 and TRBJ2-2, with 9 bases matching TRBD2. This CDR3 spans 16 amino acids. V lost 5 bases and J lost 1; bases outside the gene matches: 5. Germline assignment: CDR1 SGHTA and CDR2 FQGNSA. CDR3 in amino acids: CASSVNSGGNTGELFF. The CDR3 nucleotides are TGTGCCAGCAGCGTAAATAGCGGGGGGAACACCGGGGAGCTGTTTTTT.

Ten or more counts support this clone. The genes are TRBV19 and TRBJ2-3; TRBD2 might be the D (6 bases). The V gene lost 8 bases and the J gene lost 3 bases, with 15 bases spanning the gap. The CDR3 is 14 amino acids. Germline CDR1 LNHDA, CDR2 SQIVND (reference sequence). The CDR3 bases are TGTGCCAGTTCCCGACTAGAGATAACAGATACGCAGTATTTT. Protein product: CASSRLEITDTQYF.

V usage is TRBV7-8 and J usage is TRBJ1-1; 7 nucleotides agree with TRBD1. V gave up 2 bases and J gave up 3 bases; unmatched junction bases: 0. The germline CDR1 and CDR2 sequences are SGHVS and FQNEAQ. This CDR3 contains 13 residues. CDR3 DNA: TGTGCCAGCAGCTTAACAGGGGACACTGAAGCTTTCTTT. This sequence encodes CASSLTGDTEAFF.

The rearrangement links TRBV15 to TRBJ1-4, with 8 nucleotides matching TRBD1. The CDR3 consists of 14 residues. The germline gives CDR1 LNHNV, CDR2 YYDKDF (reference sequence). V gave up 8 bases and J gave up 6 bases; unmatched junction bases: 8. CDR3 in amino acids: CATSTGTGYEKLFF. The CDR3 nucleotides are TGTGCCACCTCAACCGGGACAGGATATGAAAAACTGTTTTTT.

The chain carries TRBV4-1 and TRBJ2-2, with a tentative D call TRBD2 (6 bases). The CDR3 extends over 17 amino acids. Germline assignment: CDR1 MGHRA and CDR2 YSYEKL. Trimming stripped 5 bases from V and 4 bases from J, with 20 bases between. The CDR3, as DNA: TGCGCCAGCAGCACCTCACGTTCGGGGGTTGGCACCGGGGAGCTGTTTTTT. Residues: CASSTSRSGVGTGELFF.

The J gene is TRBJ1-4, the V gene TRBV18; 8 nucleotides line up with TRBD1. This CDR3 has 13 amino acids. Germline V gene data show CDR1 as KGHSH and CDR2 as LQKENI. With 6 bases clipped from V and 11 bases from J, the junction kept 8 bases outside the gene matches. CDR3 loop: CASSQGTGPKLFF. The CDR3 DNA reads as TGTGCCAGCTCTCAAGGGACAGGCCCGAAACTGTTTTTT.

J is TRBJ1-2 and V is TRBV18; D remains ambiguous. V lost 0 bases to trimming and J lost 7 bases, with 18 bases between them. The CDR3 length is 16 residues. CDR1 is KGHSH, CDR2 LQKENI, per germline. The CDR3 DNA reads TGTGCCAGCTCACCACCTCGGGTTCGGACGGACTCTGGCTACACCTTC. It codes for CASSPPRVRTDSGYTF. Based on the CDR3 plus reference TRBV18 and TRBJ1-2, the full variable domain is NAGVMQNPRHLVRRRGQEARLRCSPMKGHSHVYWYRQLPEEGLKFMVYLQKENIIDESGMPKERFSAEFPKEGPSILRIQQVVRGDSAAYFCASSPPRVRTDSGYTFGSGTRLTVV.

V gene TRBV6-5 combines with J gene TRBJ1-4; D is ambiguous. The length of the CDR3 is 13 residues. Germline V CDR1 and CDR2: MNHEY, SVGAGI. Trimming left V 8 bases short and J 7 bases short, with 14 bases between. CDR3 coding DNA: TGTGCCAGCCGCGACGGGTCGGGTGAAAAACTGTTTTTT. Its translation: CASRDGSGEKLFF.

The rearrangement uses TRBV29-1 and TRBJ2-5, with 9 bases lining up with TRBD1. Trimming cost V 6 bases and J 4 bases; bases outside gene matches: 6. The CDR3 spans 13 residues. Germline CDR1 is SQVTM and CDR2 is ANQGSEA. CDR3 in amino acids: CSVRTGEGETQYF. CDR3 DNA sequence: TGCAGCGTCAGGACAGGGGAAGGAGAGACCCAGTACTTC.

The CDR3, as DNA: TGTGCCAGCAGTTACTCGTCTAGGAATGAGCAGTTCTTC. This sequence encodes CASSYSSRNEQFF. The J gene is TRBJ2-1, the V gene TRBV6-5; D remains unclear. CDR1 is MNHEY and CDR2 is SVGAGI in the germline V gene. The ends were cut back, 0 bases at V and 7 bases at J, with 7 bases in the middle. CDR3 size: 13 residues.

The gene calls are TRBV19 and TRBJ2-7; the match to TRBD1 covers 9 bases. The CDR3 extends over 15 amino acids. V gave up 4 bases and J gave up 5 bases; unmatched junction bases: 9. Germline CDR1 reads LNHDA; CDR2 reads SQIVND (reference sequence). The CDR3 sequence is CASSRAGQGINEQYF. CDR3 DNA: TGTGCCAGTAGTAGAGCCGGACAGGGGATCAACGAGCAGTACTTC.

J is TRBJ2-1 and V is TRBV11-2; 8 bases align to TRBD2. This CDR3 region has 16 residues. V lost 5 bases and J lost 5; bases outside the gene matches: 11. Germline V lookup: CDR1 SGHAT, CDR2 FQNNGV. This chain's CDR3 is CASSHYRGRFNNEQFF. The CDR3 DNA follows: TGTGCCAGCAGCCACTATCGCGGGAGGTTTAACAATGAGCAGTTCTTC.

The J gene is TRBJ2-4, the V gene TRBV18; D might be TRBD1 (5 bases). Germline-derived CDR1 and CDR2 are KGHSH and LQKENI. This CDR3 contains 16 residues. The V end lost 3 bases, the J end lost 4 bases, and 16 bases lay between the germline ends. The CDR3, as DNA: TGTGCCAGCTCACCCGACAGAAGCGTTGTGAAAAACATTCAGTACTTC. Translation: CASSPDRSVVKNIQYF.

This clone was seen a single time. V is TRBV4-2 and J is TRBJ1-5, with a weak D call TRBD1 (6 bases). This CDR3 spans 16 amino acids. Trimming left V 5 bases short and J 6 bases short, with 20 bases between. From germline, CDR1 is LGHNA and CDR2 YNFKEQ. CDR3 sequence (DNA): TGTGCCAGCAGCGAAGGGGGGCAAGTAGATACTCAGCCCCAGCATTTT. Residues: CASSEGGQVDTQPQHF.

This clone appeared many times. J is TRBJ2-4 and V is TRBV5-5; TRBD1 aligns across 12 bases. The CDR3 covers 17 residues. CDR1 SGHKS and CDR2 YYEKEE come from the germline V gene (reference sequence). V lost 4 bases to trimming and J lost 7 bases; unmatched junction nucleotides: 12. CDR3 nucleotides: TGTGCCAGCAGCGGAATTGGGACAGGGGGCTTCTTGAACATTCAGTACTTC. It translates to CASSGIGTGGFLNIQYF.

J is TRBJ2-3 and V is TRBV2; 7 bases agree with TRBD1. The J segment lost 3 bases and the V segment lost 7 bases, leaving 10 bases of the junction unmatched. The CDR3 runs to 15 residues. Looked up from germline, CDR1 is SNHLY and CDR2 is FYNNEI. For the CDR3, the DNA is TGTGCCAGCACTGGTTCAGGGGGATTGACAGATACGCAGTATTTT. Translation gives CASTGSGGLTDTQYF.

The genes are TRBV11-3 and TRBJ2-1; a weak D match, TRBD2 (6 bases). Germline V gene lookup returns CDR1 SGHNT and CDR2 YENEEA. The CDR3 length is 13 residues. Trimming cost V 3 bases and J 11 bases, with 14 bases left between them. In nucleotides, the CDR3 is TGTGCCAGCAGCTTGGGTGGACGGGAGAAGCAGTTCTTC. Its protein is CASSLGGREKQFF. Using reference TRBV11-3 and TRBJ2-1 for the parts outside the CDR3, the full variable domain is EAGVVQSPRYKIIEKKQPVAFWCNPISGHNTLYWYLQNLGQGPELLIRYENEEAVDDSQLPKDRFSAERLKGVDSTLKIQPAELGDSAVYLCASSLGGREKQFFGPGTRLTVL.

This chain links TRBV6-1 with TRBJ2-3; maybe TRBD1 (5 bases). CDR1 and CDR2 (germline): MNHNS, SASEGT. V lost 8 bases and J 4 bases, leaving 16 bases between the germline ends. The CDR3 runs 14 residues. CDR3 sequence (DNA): TGTGCCAGCGGGTCGGCGCAGGGTCCAGATACGCAGTATTTT. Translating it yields CASGSAQGPDTQYF.

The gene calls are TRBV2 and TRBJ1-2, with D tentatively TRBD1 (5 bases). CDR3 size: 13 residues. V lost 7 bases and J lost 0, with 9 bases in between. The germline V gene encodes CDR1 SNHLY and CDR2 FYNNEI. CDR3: CASNQGTNYGYTF. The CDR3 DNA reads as TGTGCCAGCAACCAGGGCACTAACTATGGCTACACCTTC. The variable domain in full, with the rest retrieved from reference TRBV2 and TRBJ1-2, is EPEVTQTPSHQVTQMGQEVILRCVPISNHLYFYWYRQILGQKVEFLVSFYNNEISEKSEIFDDQFSVERPDGSNFTLKIRSTKLEDSAMYFCASNQGTNYGYTFGSGTRLTVV.

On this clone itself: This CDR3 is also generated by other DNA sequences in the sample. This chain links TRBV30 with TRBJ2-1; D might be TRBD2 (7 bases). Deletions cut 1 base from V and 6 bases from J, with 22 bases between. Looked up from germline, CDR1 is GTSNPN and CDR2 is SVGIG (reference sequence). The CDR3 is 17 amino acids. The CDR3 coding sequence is TGTGCCTGGAGTGGTTTCGGGATGGGGGGGCGGGGCAATGAGCAGTTCTTC. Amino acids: CAWSGFGMGGRGNEQFF.

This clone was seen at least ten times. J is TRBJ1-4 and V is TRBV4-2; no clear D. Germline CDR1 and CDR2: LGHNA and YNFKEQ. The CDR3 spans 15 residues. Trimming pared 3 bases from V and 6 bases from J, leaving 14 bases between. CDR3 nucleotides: TGTGCCAGCAGCCACTTCCGGACCGGGGATGAAAAACTGTTTTTT. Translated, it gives CASSHFRTGDEKLFF.